This T cell receptor beta chain was identified during a study of cytotoxic CD8 clonotypes in ibrutinib-treated CLL. In the study overall: The patient breakdown showed around 10 relapsed/refractory and more than 14 treatment-naive cases, with about 18 IGHV unmutated.

A remark on this clone: The target antigen is unknown.

Libraries were prepared by immunoSEQ multiplex PCR; TCRdb keeps only in-frame clonotypes and omits some of them. The sample includes approximately 280,000 clones, 65% to 85% seen only once; the top ten take roughly 5.7%. General observations from the study: Public clonotypes, found uncommonly, either contracted or stayed stable on treatment. Patients had baseline clonality above age-matched healthy donors, and this clonality moved with circulating CD8+ T-cell counts.

CDR1 is SNHLY and CDR2 is FYNNEI in the germline V gene. The trim removed 1 base at V and 4 bases at J, leaving 2 bases unmatched. There are 15 residues in the CDR3. This chain uses TRBV2 with TRBJ2-1; 9 bases map to TRBD2. The material was PBMCs, obtained at disease progression, from a patient treated with ibrutinib. This sequence was found in a human donor with chronic lymphocytic leukemia. The CDR3 nucleotides are TGTGCCAGCAGTGAAGGCGGGGGGGTGTACAATGAGCAGTTCTTC. Translated: CASSEGGGVYNEQFF.